The rows below give T cell receptor beta chains drawn from one sample of a study of OX40 agonist ivuxolimab in advanced cancers. Sequencing used immunoSEQ multiplex PCR; TCRdb keeps in-frame clones, though not all of them. The sample lists 35,000 to 50,000 clones; about 86% were seen once. The input for sequencing was CD4+ or CD8+ T cells sorted from blood, taken in a trial of the OX40 agonist ivuxolimab. All receptors come from an adult with an advanced solid tumor such as melanoma, head and neck, liver or kidney cancer. Both conserved end residues are part of each CDR3. The D gene is left open where the match is weak. Where a row states a size, it is once, few, many or the class of an expanded clone; other rows omit it.

>TRBD2|-|TRBJ2-3|TRBV7-2
CASSSGGRTDTQYF
TGTGCCAGCAGTAGCGGGGGGCGCACAGATACGCAGTATTTT
>TRBD1|-|TRBJ2-2|TRBV5-5
CASSFLVAGGPGELFF
TGTGCCAGCAGCTTTTTAGTGGCAGGGGGTCCCGGGGAGCTGTTTTTT
>-|-|TRBJ1-2|TRBV29-1
CSVLTSNYGYTF
TGCAGCGTTCTGACCTCTAACTATGGCTACACCTTC
>-|few|TRBJ2-1|TRBV2
CASSPGSEQFF
TGTGCCAGCAGTCCCGGGAGCGAGCAGTTCTTC
>-|-|TRBJ2-3|TRBV9
CASSVESLGSTDTQYF
TGTGCCAGCAGCGTAGAATCTTTGGGAAGCACAGATACGCAGTATTTT
>TRBD1|-|TRBJ2-7|TRBV19
CASSTPLGLGTASYEQYF
TGTGCCAGTAGTACACCTCTAGGACTTGGGACAGCCTCCTACGAGCAGTACTTC
>TRBD2|once|TRBJ2-3|TRBV9
CASSGTSGNTQYF
TGTGCCAGCAGCGGGACTAGCGGGAATACGCAGTATTTT
>TRBD1|-|TRBJ2-7|TRBV2
CASRTGTGMRYEQYF
TGTGCCAGCAGGACCGGGACAGGGATGAGGTACGAGCAGTACTTC
>-|few|TRBJ1-3|TRBV6-6
CASSYSEGSGNTIYF
TGTGCCAGCAGTTACTCGGAGGGATCTGGAAACACCATATATTTT
>-|-|TRBJ1-2|TRBV12-5
CASGLVGAGVDYGYTF
TGTGCTAGTGGTTTGGTAGGGGCAGGGGTGGACTATGGCTACACCTTC
>-|-|TRBJ1-6|TRBV27
CASSLGLRLSGSPLHF
TGTGCCAGCAGTCTGGGACTGCGATTATCGGGATCGCCCCTCCACTTT
>TRBD2|-|TRBJ2-1|TRBV7-9
CASSPGLADRIGNEQFF
TGTGCCAGCAGCCCGGGACTAGCGGATCGGATCGGCAATGAGCAGTTCTTC
>-|-|TRBJ2-2|TRBV25-1
CASSEADSLNTGELFF
TGTGCCAGCAGTGAAGCCGACAGTCTAAACACCGGGGAGCTGTTTTTT
>-|-|TRBJ2-7|TRBV5-6
CASSLGAGRRHEQYF
TGTGCCAGCAGCTTGGGGGCAGGCCGTCGGCACGAGCAGTACTTC
>-|-|TRBJ2-2|TRBV7-9
CASSFGAGELFF
TGTGCCAGCAGCTTCGGGGCCGGGGAGCTGTTTTTT
>-|once|TRBJ2-5|TRBV27
CASGRGETQYF
TGTGCCAGCGGAAGGGGAGAGACCCAGTACTTC
>TRBD1|-|TRBJ2-1|TRBV4-2
CASSQDPGQGARNEQFF
TGTGCCAGCAGCCAAGATCCGGGACAGGGGGCTCGAAATGAGCAGTTCTTC
>-|-|TRBJ1-1|TRBV19
CASSEAVGFGTEAFF
TGTGCCAGTTCTGAGGCAGTGGGGTTTGGCACTGAAGCTTTCTTT